The clone carrying this T cell receptor (beta chain) was observed many times. Its target is unknown. The sample comes from a study of T cells in Graves' hyperthyroidism and ophthalmopathy. Patients were excluded for uncontrolled infection, other autoimmune disease, pregnancy or lactation. Diagnosing involved the use of clinical symptoms, serum thyroxine and TRAb, thyroid ultrasound and orbital computed tomography. Germline V lookup: CDR1 SGHTA, CDR2 FQGTGA. The CDR3 is 15 residues long. The V and J ends lost 5 bases and 2 bases respectively, with 13 bases between them. Amplified TCR beta CDR3 regions derived from RNA transcripts. Researchers ran a first-round RT-PCR on the TCR CDR3 using the HTBI primer set. TCRdb re-called the multiplex PCR reads through MiXCR, storing one row per CDR3 protein. The table records roughly 420,000 distinct CDR3 sequences, roughly an eighth of them present only once. Study-level findings and limits: Most thyroid clonotypes that were expanded above 0.001 also turned up in blood. Ophthalmopathy and stable hyperthyroidism were told apart by a 13 V-J model.

The sequenced sample was blood. The sequence came from a woman aged 18-29 years with Graves' hyperthyroidism. The genes are TRBV7-3 and TRBJ2-1; D call uncertain. CDR3: CASSPTRTTYNEQFF. For the CDR3, the DNA is TGTGCCAGCAGCCCGACCAGGACGACCTACAATGAGCAGTTCTTC.